A selection of T cell receptor beta chains follows, all from one sample in a study of blood T cell repertoires in COVID-19. This table comes from immunoSEQ multiplex PCR, and its TCRdb copy is limited to in-frame clones, with some not included. In the table there are some 150,000 clones, around 91% of which are singletons. Sequencing was done on a sample of peripheral blood. All receptors come from a woman aged 55 to 70 with active COVID-19. Each CDR3 is given with its conserved first and last residue. Each record gives: J gene, D gene, V gene, clone size, CDR3 DNA, CDR3 protein. The D gene is left open where the match is weak. The size of a clone is reported for some rows only, either as once, few or many, or as a class for expanded clones.

>TRBJ2-3|TRBD1|TRBV9|NA
TGTGCCAGCAGCGTAGTCGGGACAGGGGTCGCAGATACGCAGTATTTT
CASSVVGTGVADTQYF
>TRBJ2-1|TRBD2|TRBV6-5|NA
TGTGCCAGTGGGGTTCTAGCGGGAGGTAGTAATGAGCAGTTCTTC
CASGVLAGGSNEQFF
>TRBJ2-5|TRBD2|TRBV7-9|NA
TGTGCCAGCAGCTTACCCCTGACTAGCGGGAGATCAGGGACCCAGTACTTC
CASSLPLTSGRSGTQYF
>TRBJ2-7|TRBD1|TRBV6-1|NA
TGTGCCAGCAGTGAGGCCGGGACAGGGACCTACGAGCAGTACTTC
CASSEAGTGTYEQYF
>TRBJ2-6|TRBD1|TRBV19|NA
TGTGCCACCCGGACAGGGGGCGCCTTTGGGGCCAACGTCCTGACTTTC
CATRTGGAFGANVLTF
>TRBJ2-7|TRBD2|TRBV18|NA
TGTGCCAGCTCATCGTGGGGGGGGGAAGTTGTAACCTACGAGCAGTACTTC
CASSSWGGEVVTYEQYF
>TRBJ1-4|NA|TRBV18|NA
TGTGCCAGCTCCCCTGACGGGAGAGATGAAAAACTGTTTTTT
CASSPDGRDEKLFF
>TRBJ2-3|TRBD1|TRBV25-1|NA
TGTGCCAGCAGTCTGGGGCGTGACAGGGTCACAGATACGCAGTATTTT
CASSLGRDRVTDTQYF
>TRBJ1-4|NA|TRBV5-1|few
TGCGCCAGCACCATAGGGGTGATCCCGAGGAATGAAAAACTGTTTTTT
CASTIGVIPRNEKLFF
>TRBJ2-7|TRBD1|TRBV7-6|NA
TGTGCCAGCAGCTTTTCCCGGACAGGGAACGCGTACGAGCAGTACTTC
CASSFSRTGNAYEQYF
>TRBJ2-3|TRBD2|TRBV5-4|NA
TGTGCCAGCAGCTTTAGGACTAGCGGGAGGGCCTACGGATTCGCAGATACGCAGTATTTT
CASSFRTSGRAYGFADTQYF
>TRBJ1-2|TRBD1|TRBV30|NA
TGTGCCTGGGAGGGACAGGGGGCAAGCGGCTACACCTTC
CAWEGQGASGYTF
>TRBJ2-7|NA|TRBV6-5|NA
TGTGCCAGCAGTTACTCCGGGACTGGCTCCTACGAGCAGTACTTC
CASSYSGTGSYEQYF
>TRBJ1-2|NA|TRBV3-1/TRBV3-2|few
TGTGCCAGCAGCGTACGACAGCTTTACTATGGCTACACCTTC
CASSVRQLYYGYTF
>TRBJ2-3|TRBD2|TRBV7-9|NA
TGTGCCAGCAGCCGACTAGCGGGGACCACAGATACGCAGTATTTT
CASSRLAGTTDTQYF
>TRBJ2-3|TRBD2|TRBV19|few
TGTGCCTCCGGAGGCACTAGCGGGAGGGATACGCAGTATTTT
CASGGTSGRDTQYF
>TRBJ2-7|TRBD1|TRBV2|NA
TGTGCCAGCAGTGGACAGGGTCGTCCTAGGTCCTACGAGCAGTACTTC
CASSGQGRPRSYEQYF
>TRBJ1-1|NA|TRBV14|NA
TGTGCCAGCAGTTTCAGGGGAGCCAACACTGAAGCTTTCTTT
CASSFRGANTEAFF
>TRBJ2-1|TRBD2|TRBV14|NA
TGTGCCAGCACCCCCCGCGGTGGAACTAGCGGGCTTTACAATGAGCAGTTCTTC
CASTPRGGTSGLYNEQFF
>TRBJ2-7|TRBD1|TRBV11-3|NA
TGTGCCAGCGGGACAGGGGCCGTCTACGAGCAGTACTTC
CASGTGAVYEQYF
>TRBJ1-2|TRBD1|TRBV28|NA
TGTGCCAGCAGTCCCGCCGACAGGGCATACAACTATGGCTACACCTTC
CASSPADRAYNYGYTF
>TRBJ2-7|NA|TRBV28|NA
TGTGCCAGCAGTTCGGACTGGGGGCTGGAGCAGTACTTC
CASSSDWGLEQYF
>TRBJ2-5|TRBD1|TRBV24-1|NA
TGTGCCACCAGTGGGACAGGGGACCTCCAAGAGACCCAGTACTTC
CATSGTGDLQETQYF
>TRBJ2-7|TRBD2|TRBV6-5|NA
TGTGCCAGCGGCTTAGCGGGAGAGAGCTCCTACGAGCAGTACTTC
CASGLAGESSYEQYF
>TRBJ2-5|TRBD1|TRBV5-1|once
TGCGCCAGCAGCCCGACAGGGAAAGCCGTGACCCAGTACTTC
CASSPTGKAVTQYF
>TRBJ2-7|TRBD1|TRBV6-5|NA
TGTGCCAGCAGTTCCGTGACAGGGGGCGGCTACGAGCAGTACTTC
CASSSVTGGGYEQYF
>TRBJ1-2|TRBD1|TRBV6-6|NA
TGTGCCAGCAGTTACCTCGACAGGGGATTAGACTATGGCTACACCTTC
CASSYLDRGLDYGYTF
>TRBJ1-2|NA|TRBV18|NA
TGTGCCAGCTCTCCCCGGGGAGGGCACTATGGCTACACCTTC
CASSPRGGHYGYTF
>TRBJ1-2|NA|TRBV7-2|NA
TGTGCCAGCAGCCCCCCCACCGGGACACAGCGGAAGACCTTC
CASSPPTGTQRKTF
>TRBJ1-3|NA|TRBV7-2|NA
TGTGCCAGCAGCTTAGTAGGAGGTGGCGGGAGGTCTGGAAACACCATATATTTT
CASSLVGGGGRSGNTIYF
>TRBJ2-1|NA|TRBV18|NA
TGTGCCAGCTCACCACTACAGGAGAGGACCTACAATGAGCAGTTCTTC
CASSPLQERTYNEQFF
>TRBJ1-4|TRBD1|TRBV5-1|NA
TGCGCCAGCAGGGACAGGGCGTCAGAAAAACTGTTTTTT
CASRDRASEKLFF
>TRBJ2-7|TRBD1|TRBV7-2|NA
TGTGCCAGCAGCTTCCGGGACAGGCTCGACGAGCAGTACTTC
CASSFRDRLDEQYF
>TRBJ2-7|TRBD2|TRBV28|NA
TGTGCCAGCAGTTTATTTACTAGCGGGGGGAAGAGGGAGCAGTACTTC
CASSLFTSGGKREQYF
>TRBJ2-7|TRBD2|TRBV27|NA
TGTGCCAGCAGTCGACTAGCGGGGATCGAGCAGTACTTC
CASSRLAGIEQYF
>TRBJ2-1|NA|TRBV6-5|NA
TGTGCCAGCGGGAGGATCTACAATGAGCAGTTCTTC
CASGRIYNEQFF
>TRBJ2-1|NA|TRBV2|NA
TGTGCCAGCAGTGTCCCAGCGGTACGCTCCTACAATGAGCAGTTCTTC
CASSVPAVRSYNEQFF
>TRBJ1-2|NA|TRBV19|once
TGTGCCAGTAGTATGGGGTCAGGGCCCTATGGCTACACCTTC
CASSMGSGPYGYTF
>TRBJ1-2|NA|TRBV5-1|NA
TGCGCCAGCAGCCCTGCGGAGGTATATGGCTACACCTTC
CASSPAEVYGYTF
>TRBJ2-2|TRBD2|TRBV28|once
TGTGCCAGCCGACCCTTAGGAGCGGGAGAATACGGGGAGCTGTTTTTT
CASRPLGAGEYGELFF
>TRBJ2-7|TRBD2|TRBV28|NA
TGTGCCAGCAGTTTGTCCGAAAGTAGCGGGAGTTTCGACGAGCAGTACTTC
CASSLSESSGSFDEQYF
>TRBJ2-7|TRBD2|TRBV7-9|NA
TGTGCCAGCAGCTTGGGACTATTGGACGAGCAGTACTTC
CASSLGLLDEQYF
>TRBJ1-2|NA|TRBV9|NA
TGTGCCAGCAGCAATAGCGGAATCTATGGCTACACCTTC
CASSNSGIYGYTF
>TRBJ2-5|TRBD1|TRBV4-2|NA
TGTGCCAGCAGCCTCAATCCGGGACAGGGGAGAGAGACCCAGTACTTC
CASSLNPGQGRETQYF